Shown below are 21 T cell receptor beta chains from a single sample sequenced in a study of regulatory T cells in long-lasting Graves disease. In building TCR beta libraries, iRepertoire HTBI primers were used together with Arm-PCR of CDR3 regions. TCRdb redid the calling of the multiplex PCR reads with MiXCR, one entry per CDR3 protein. The sample has roughly 420,000 distinct CDR3 sequences, around 15% seen once. Time point here: newly diagnosed GD, antithyroid drugs for less than 3 months. From RNA extracted from PBMCs, the TCR library was made. These sequences were also reported in another study, on T cells in Graves' hyperthyroidism and ophthalmopathy.

The input for sequencing was peripheral blood mononuclear cells (PBMCs), taken at new diagnosis, from a patient treated with antithyroid drugs. The receptor set was obtained from a woman in her forties or fifties with Graves disease.

This clonotype was seen ten or more times. The V call is TRBV3-1, the J call TRBJ2-5; D not certain. The CDR3 consists of 11 residues. Germline CDR1 and CDR2: LGHDT and YNNKEL (reference sequence). Deletions cut 0 bases from V and 10 bases from J, with 6 bases between. The CDR3 is CASSQDIVQYF. In nucleotides, the CDR3 is TGTGCCAGCAGCCAAGATATAGTCCAGTACTTC.

This clonotype was observed many times. This chain links TRBV11-2 with TRBJ2-2; 13 bases map to TRBD2. With 5 bases clipped from V and 13 bases from J, the junction kept 7 bases outside the gene matches. This CDR3 is 14 amino acids long. Germline values: CDR1 SGHAT, CDR2 FQNNGV. For the CDR3, the DNA is TGTGCCAGCAGCGAAACTAGCGGGAGGGCCCGGCTGTTTTTT. Protein product: CASSETSGRARLFF.

In its sample, this clonotype was seen a few times. The DNA of the CDR3 is TGTGCCAGCAGGAAGACAGGGGGGAACACCGGGGAGCTGTTTTTT. Translation: CASRKTGGNTGELFF. The V call is TRBV28, the J call TRBJ2-2, with TRBD1 identical over 9 bases. The CDR3 totals 15 residues. The germline CDR1 and CDR2 sequences are MDHEN and SYDVKM. With 6 bases clipped from V and 1 base from J, the junction kept 3 bases outside the gene matches.

The V gene is TRBV2, the J gene TRBJ2-2, with TRBD2 as a possible D gene (6 bases). Germline V lookup: CDR1 SNHLY, CDR2 FYNNEI. This CDR3 has 14 residues. The germline V and J ends were trimmed by 7 bases and 4 bases, with 13 bases remaining between them. The CDR3 DNA reads as TGTGCCAGCAAAATGGGAGCGGGCACCGGGGAGCTGTTTTTT. It encodes CASKMGAGTGELFF.

To note about this clonotype: One base away lies a much larger clone, so this may be a sequencing read error. The rearrangement links TRBV2 to TRBJ2-5, with TRBD2 matching over 9 bases. The germline CDR1 and CDR2 sequences are SNHLY and FYNNEI. The CDR3 is 16 amino acids. CDR3 bases: TGTGCCAGCCTACCCCCAGCGGGGGGAGGCCAAGAGGCCCAGTACTTC. Amino acid sequence: CASLPPAGGGQEAQYF.

The chain uses TRBV3-1 and TRBJ2-1, with 10 bases aligning to TRBD2. Germline CDR1 reads LGHDT; CDR2 reads YNNKEL (reference sequence). V gave up 2 bases and J gave up 4 bases; unmatched junction bases: 8. CDR3 length: 17 amino acids. The CDR3 loop is CASSQLIAGGLYNEQFF. For the CDR3, the DNA is TGTGCCAGCAGCCAATTAATAGCGGGAGGCCTATACAATGAGCAGTTCTTC.

This clonotype occurred many times. The chain employs TRBV7-9 and TRBJ1-1, with D perhaps TRBD1 (6 bases). Germline V CDR1 and CDR2: SEHNR, FQNEAQ (reference sequence). Trimming left V 1 base short and J 6 bases short, with 12 bases between. CDR3 size: 14 residues. Written as DNA, the CDR3 is TGTGCCAGCAGCTTAGTACAGGGTGTCGCTGAAGCTTTCTTT. As protein: CASSLVQGVAEAFF.

This clonotype was observed at least ten times. CDR3 sequence reads: CASSADRGYNEQFF. DNA of the CDR3: TGTGCCAGCAGTGCCGACAGGGGTTACAATGAGCAGTTCTTC. V and J are TRBV28 and TRBJ2-1; 8 bases match TRBD1. Germline V gene lookup returns CDR1 MDHEN and CDR2 SYDVKM. The CDR3 covers 14 residues. V gave up 5 bases and J gave up 4 bases; unmatched junction bases: 4.

This clonotype was seen repeatedly, ten times or more. V is TRBV7-8 and J is TRBJ2-5; weak D call: TRBD1 (6 bases). Germline-derived CDR1 and CDR2 are SGHVS and FQNEAQ. The CDR3 covers 13 residues. V lost 1 base and J 5 bases, leaving 8 bases between the germline ends. CDR3 protein: CASSLVQGETQYF. The CDR3 DNA reads as TGTGCCAGCAGCTTAGTGCAGGGGGAGACCCAGTACTTC.

This clonotype was seen repeatedly, ten times or more. The genes are TRBV18 and TRBJ2-1; 10 bases are shared with TRBD1. The end of the DNA is better explained by TRBJ2-5, so the J call may be wrong. This CDR3 is 16 amino acids long. Germline V gene data show CDR1 as KGHSH and CDR2 as LQKENI. CDR3 bases: TGTGCCAGCTCACCACCGTTTGGGACAGGGGAAGAGACCCAGTACTTC. Protein product: CASSPPFGTGEETQYF.

V is TRBV11-2 and J is TRBJ2-7; possible D gene TRBD1, 6 bases. In germline, CDR1 is SGHAT, CDR2 FQNNGV. V lost 5 bases, J lost 4 bases, and 18 bases lay in between. This CDR3 is built from 15 residues. This CDR3 is CASSRDTGQPYEQYF. The CDR3 coding sequence is TGTGCCAGCAGCCGAGATACGGGACAACCTTACGAGCAGTACTTC.

The J gene is TRBJ2-7, the V gene TRBV20-1, with 15 bases matching TRBD2. CDR3 length equals 15 residues. Germline V lookup: CDR1 DFQATT, CDR2 SNEGSKA (reference sequence). V was clipped by 5 bases and J by 5 bases; unmatched bases: 7. CDR3 sequence: CSASGLAGGKNEQYF. DNA for the CDR3: TGCAGTGCTTCAGGACTAGCGGGAGGGAAAAACGAGCAGTACTTC.

Only a few counts were recorded for this clonotype. The genes are TRBV4-1 and TRBJ2-1; 11 bases are a match to TRBD2. The CDR3 is made up of 16 amino acids. The V gene end was trimmed by 1 base and the J gene end by 6 bases; junction bases not matched to a gene: 5. Germline V gene data show CDR1 as MGHRA and CDR2 as YSYEKL. CDR3 sequence reads: CASSQAQTSGINEQFF. CDR3 DNA: TGCGCCAGCAGCCAAGCTCAGACTAGCGGGATCAATGAGCAGTTCTTC.

Comment on this clonotype: With a much larger clone just one base away, this may be a read error. The chain is built from TRBV5-1 and TRBJ1-2, with D possibly TRBD1 on 5 matching bases. The CDR3 is 15 amino acids. Germline CDR1 and CDR2: SGHRS and YFSETQ. The CDR3 is CASSLGPGKVYGYSF. In DNA form, the CDR3 reads TGCGCCAGCAGCTTGGGTCCAGGGAAAGTCTATGGCTACAGCTTC.

This clonotype has at least ten counts. The chain has TRBV5-1 and TRBJ2-7; a possible D gene is TRBD2 (6 bases). The CDR3 loop spans 14 amino acids. V lost 7 bases to trimming and J lost 0 bases, with 14 bases between them. Germline V lookup: CDR1 SGHRS, CDR2 YFSETQ. CDR3 nucleotide sequence: TGCGCCAGCGGAAAAGGAGGGGTCTCCTACGAGCAGTACTTC. It specifies CASGKGGVSYEQYF.

This clonotype was detected a few times. This sequence joins TRBV24-1 and TRBJ2-2; tentatively, D is TRBD1 or TRBD2 (6 bases each). The CDR3 spans 16 residues. Germline-derived CDR1 and CDR2 are KGHDR and SFDVKD. The V gene lost 0 bases and the J gene lost 2 bases, with 9 bases spanning the gap. The CDR3 loop reads CATSDLPGANTGELFF. CDR3 DNA sequence: TGTGCCACCAGTGATTTGCCGGGGGCCAACACCGGGGAGCTGTTTTTT.

This clonotype was seen at least ten times. The J gene is TRBJ2-3, the V gene TRBV30; 7 bases match TRBD1. The V gene end was trimmed by 2 bases and the J gene end by 2 bases; junction bases not matched to a gene: 4. The CDR3 spans 14 residues. Per germline, CDR1 GTSNPN and CDR2 SVGIG (reference sequence). CDR3 nucleotides: TGTGCCTGGAGTACGGGACAGACCACAGATACGCAGTATTTT. It specifies CAWSTGQTTDTQYF.

On this clonotype: This could be a read error, since a much larger clone is one nucleotide away. The V gene is TRBV6-1, the J gene TRBJ1-5; D gene uncertain. Per germline, CDR1 MNHNS and CDR2 SASEGT. The CDR3 totals 13 residues. V lost 1 base, J lost 3 bases, and 4 bases lay in between. CDR3 sequence (DNA): TGTGCCAGCAGTGAAGGGAACAATCAGCCCCAGCATTTT. It codes for CASSEGNNQPQHF.

The sample holds many counts of this clonotype. The V gene is TRBV28, the J gene TRBJ1-2, with TRBD1 matching 7 bases. V was pared by 4 bases and J by 1 base, with 3 bases of the junction left unmatched. The CDR3 extends over 14 amino acids. Germline values: CDR1 MDHEN, CDR2 SYDVKM. CDR3 region: CASSSRQGNYGYTF. Written as DNA, the CDR3 is TGTGCCAGCAGTTCTCGACAGGGTAACTATGGCTACACCTTC.

This clonotype has a count of ten or more. V is TRBV10-3 and J is TRBJ2-5, with TRBD2 identical over 7 bases. The CDR3 covers 16 residues. Germline loops: CDR1 ENHRY, CDR2 SYGVKD. Trimming took 7 bases from V and 2 from J; bases not matched to a gene: 13. The chain's CDR3 is CAIKSSSLAEQETQYF. The CDR3 bases are TGTGCCATCAAGTCTTCGTCTCTAGCGGAACAAGAGACCCAGTACTTC.

This clonotype has ten or more counts. The V gene is TRBV11-1, the J gene TRBJ2-7; possible D gene TRBD2, 5 bases. The CDR3 is 15 residues long. Germline V gene sequence: CDR1 SGHAT, CDR2 FQDESV (reference sequence). Between the trimmed V and J ends, which lost 1 base and 1 base, there was a span of 11 bases. The chain's CDR3 is CASSLELEPSYEQYF. As DNA, the CDR3 is TGTGCCAGCAGCTTAGAACTAGAGCCTTCCTACGAGCAGTACTTC.